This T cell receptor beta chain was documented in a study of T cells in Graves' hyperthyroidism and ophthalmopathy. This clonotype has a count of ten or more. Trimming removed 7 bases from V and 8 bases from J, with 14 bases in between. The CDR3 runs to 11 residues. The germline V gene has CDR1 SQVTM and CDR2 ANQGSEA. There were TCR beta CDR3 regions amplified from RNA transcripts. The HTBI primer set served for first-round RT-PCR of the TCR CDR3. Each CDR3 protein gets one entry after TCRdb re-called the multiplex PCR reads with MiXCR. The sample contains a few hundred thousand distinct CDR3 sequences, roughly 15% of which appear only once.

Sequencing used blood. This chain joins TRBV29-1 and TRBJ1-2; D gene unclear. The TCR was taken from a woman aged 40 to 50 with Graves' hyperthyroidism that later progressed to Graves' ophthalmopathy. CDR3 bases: TGCAGCGCCAGAGTCGATGGGGGCTACACCTTC. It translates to CSARVDGGYTF.